This T cell receptor beta chain was sequenced for a study of regulatory T cells in long-lasting Graves disease. Specified time point: newly diagnosed GD, antithyroid drugs for less than 3 months. With RNA extracted from PBMCs as input, the TCR library was made. Per American Thyroid Association guidelines, Graves' disease was diagnosed. All patients originated from an endocrinology department located in Xi'an, China. The length of the CDR3 is 14 residues. V shed 3 bases, J shed 10 bases, and the junction held 7 bases outside the gene matches. Germline V CDR1 and CDR2: SGHTA, FQGTGA. Assembly of TCR beta libraries relied on iRepertoire HTBI primers together with Arm-PCR of CDR3 regions. A single record per CDR3 protein comes from TCRdb applying MiXCR to the multiplex PCR reads. The sample holds some 350,000 distinct CDR3 sequences, around 15% seen once. These sequences were also reported in another study, on T cells in Graves' hyperthyroidism and ophthalmopathy. That source reports: Ophthalmopathy was identified by the model a median about six months ahead of onset.

This receptor was taken from a woman younger than 30 with Graves disease. The material was peripheral blood mononuclear cells (PBMCs), obtained at new diagnosis, from a patient treated with antithyroid drugs. The rearrangement joins TRBV7-3 to TRBJ2-1; TRBD2 matches 9 bases. The CDR3 DNA reads TGTGCCAGCAGCTTGCGCCTAGCGGGATCAGAGCAGTTCTTC. Its protein product is CASSLRLAGSEQFF.